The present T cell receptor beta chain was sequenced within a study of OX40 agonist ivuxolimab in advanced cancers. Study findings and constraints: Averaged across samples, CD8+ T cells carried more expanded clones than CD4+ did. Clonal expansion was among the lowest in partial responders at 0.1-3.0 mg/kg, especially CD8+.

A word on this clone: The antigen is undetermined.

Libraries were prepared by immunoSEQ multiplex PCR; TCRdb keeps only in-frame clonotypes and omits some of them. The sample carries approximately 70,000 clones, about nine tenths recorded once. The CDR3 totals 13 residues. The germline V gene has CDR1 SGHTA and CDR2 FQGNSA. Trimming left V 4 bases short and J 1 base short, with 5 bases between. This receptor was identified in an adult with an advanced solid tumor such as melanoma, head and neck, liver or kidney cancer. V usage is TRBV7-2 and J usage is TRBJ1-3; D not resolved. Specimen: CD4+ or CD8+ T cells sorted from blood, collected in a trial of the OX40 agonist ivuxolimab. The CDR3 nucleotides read TGTGCCAGCAGCTCCGCGTCTGGAAACACCATATATTTT. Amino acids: CASSSASGNTIYF.